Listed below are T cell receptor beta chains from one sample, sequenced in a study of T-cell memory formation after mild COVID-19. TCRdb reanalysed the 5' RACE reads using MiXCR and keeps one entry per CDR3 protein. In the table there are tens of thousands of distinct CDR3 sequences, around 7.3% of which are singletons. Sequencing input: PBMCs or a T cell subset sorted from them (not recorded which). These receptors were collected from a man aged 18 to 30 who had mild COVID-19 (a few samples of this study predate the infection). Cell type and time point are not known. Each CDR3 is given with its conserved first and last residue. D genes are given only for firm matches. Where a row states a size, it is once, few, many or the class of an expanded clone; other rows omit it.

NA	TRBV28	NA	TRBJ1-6	CASSFRWNSPLHF	TGTGCCAGCAGTTTCAGGTGGAATTCACCCCTCCACTTT
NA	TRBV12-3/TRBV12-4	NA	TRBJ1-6	CASTRHEGSPLHF	TGTGCCAGCACCCGACACGAAGGTTCACCCCTCCACTTT
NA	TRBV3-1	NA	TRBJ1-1	CASSQAGPGGAFF	TGTGCCAGCAGCCAGGCGGGCCCCGGGGGAGCTTTCTTT
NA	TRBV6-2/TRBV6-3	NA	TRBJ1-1	CASTDRLNTEAFF	TGTGCCAGTACGGACAGACTGAACACTGAAGCTTTCTTT
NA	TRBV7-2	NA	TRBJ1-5	CASSERNQPQHF	TGTGCCAGCAGCGAGAGAAATCAGCCCCAGCATTTT
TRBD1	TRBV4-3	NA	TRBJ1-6	CASSQDLGNRGLNSPLHF	TGCGCCAGCAGCCAAGATTTGGGGAACAGGGGTTTGAATTCACCCCTCCACTTT
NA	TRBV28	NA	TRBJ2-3	CASSLTGGWNTQYF	TGTGCCAGCAGTTTAACCGGAGGGTGGAATACGCAGTATTTT
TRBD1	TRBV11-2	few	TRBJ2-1	CASSLTGVGEQFF	TGTGCCAGCAGCTTAACAGGGGTTGGGGAGCAGTTCTTC
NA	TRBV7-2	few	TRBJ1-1	CASSLVGTLAEAFF	TGTGCCAGCAGCTTAGTAGGCACGTTGGCTGAAGCTTTCTTT
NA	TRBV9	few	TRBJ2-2	CASSNRVGPGELFF	TGTGCCAGCAGCAACAGGGTGGGTCCCGGGGAGCTGTTTTTT
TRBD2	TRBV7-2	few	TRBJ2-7	CASSLVGASGGYEQYF	TGTGCCAGCAGCTTAGTCGGGGCTAGCGGGGGCTACGAGCAGTACTTC
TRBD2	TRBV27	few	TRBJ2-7	CASSLFGASGTPGAYEQYF	TGTGCCAGCAGTTTATTTGGGGCTAGCGGGACTCCCGGGGCCTACGAGCAGTACTTC
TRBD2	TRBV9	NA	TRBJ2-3	CASSAGTSGADTQYF	TGTGCCAGCAGCGCTGGGACTAGCGGGGCAGATACGCAGTATTTT
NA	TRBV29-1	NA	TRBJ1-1	CSVGLPGRDTEAFF	TGCAGCGTTGGTCTCCCAGGGAGGGACACTGAAGCTTTCTTT
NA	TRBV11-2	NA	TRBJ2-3	CASSLGRRGSTDTQYF	TGTGCCAGCAGCTTAGGCCGCAGGGGAAGCACAGATACGCAGTATTTT